This is a list of T cell receptor beta chains from one sample in a study of blood T cells in healthy people across ages. TCRdb called the 5' RACE reads again in MiXCR, with one record for every CDR3 protein. Altogether some 1.4 million distinct CDR3 sequences are present, approximately 42% being singletons, with the ten largest covering approximately 7.9%. The sequencing input was blood. The receptor source for this set is a woman under 30 in good health. Each CDR3 is given without its conserved first and last residue. Fields, in order: V gene, clone size, J gene, CDR3 protein. Expanded clones get a size class; other rows say once, few or many, or leave the size out.

>TRBV20-1|NA|TRBJ2-5
SAKPAVRGYKETQY
>TRBV20-1|NA|TRBJ1-1
RGWGNTEAF
>TRBV6-1|NA|NA
ASSEGGLAGGEQY
>TRBV5-5|few|TRBJ2-1
ASSLGLSGRGLRFNEQF
>TRBV6-2/TRBV6-3|few|TRBJ2-1
ATGPPGGNNEQF
>TRBV2|NA|TRBJ2-7
ASRGGVSSYEQY
>TRBV12-3/TRBV12-4|NA|NA
ASSHSGARTYEQY
>TRBV6-4|few|TRBJ2-4
ARLRDRKNIQY
>TRBV5-8|NA|TRBJ1-5
ASSLEQGLYSNQPQH
>TRBV12-3/TRBV12-4|NA|TRBJ2-3
ASSLGGTGADTQY
>TRBV10-3|NA|TRBJ2-1
AISPQGRESGEQF
>TRBV5-4|NA|TRBJ2-3
ASSPTSGYTDTQY
>TRBV28|NA|NA
ASSTSGTKEYPPYEQY
>TRBV10-2|NA|TRBJ2-7
ASGEDRSYEQY
>TRBV5-1|NA|TRBJ2-5
ASSLGGTSDIQETQY
>TRBV9|NA|TRBJ1-6
ASSPSGTGRSPLH
>TRBV4-1|few|TRBJ2-3
ASTLTGASTDTQY
>TRBV5-1|NA|TRBJ2-7
ASSLRWDVSYEQY
>TRBV7-6|NA|TRBJ2-1
ASSLEAGTNEQF
>TRBV20-1|NA|TRBJ2-3
SARDSLAGQRSYEQY
>TRBV9|NA|TRBJ1-1
ASSVGGSQGTEAF
>TRBV12-3/TRBV12-4|NA|TRBJ1-1
ASSFVGGTEAF
>TRBV20-1|NA|TRBJ2-3
SASYLAGESDTQY
>TRBV6-1|NA|TRBJ2-7
ASTDFAYEQY
>TRBV4-2|NA|TRBJ1-6
ASSQPDRADAPLH
>TRBV7-2|NA|TRBJ2-3
ASSVTSDTQY
>TRBV12-3/TRBV12-4|few|TRBJ2-2
ASSPKGLADTNTGELF
>TRBV24-1|few|TRBJ2-3
ATSDSEYHRGRDTQY
>TRBV6-5|NA|TRBJ2-7
ASSYSRLDRGTYEQY
>TRBV7-2|NA|TRBJ2-3
ASSLGTITTDTQY
>TRBV7-6|NA|TRBJ2-7
ASSLASGTSGIHEQY
>TRBV27|NA|NA
ASSLKGDYPETQY
>TRBV30|NA|TRBJ2-7
AWSKFSGSHYEQY
>TRBV2|few|TRBJ1-5
ASSGGQSTPNQPQH
>TRBV4-1|few|TRBJ1-2
ASSQDWVAGGGYT
>TRBV6-1|NA|TRBJ1-6
ASSERHDSGVH
>TRBV6-5|few|TRBJ1-2
ASSYQLHGYT
>TRBV12-3/TRBV12-4|NA|TRBJ2-4
ASSLGAGIENIQY
>TRBV7-9|few|TRBJ1-2
ASSLAETGRGSGYT
>TRBV27|few|TRBJ1-2
ASSFNGRPDYT
>TRBV15|NA|TRBJ1-4
ATGPLGGQRDEKLF